This TCR beta chain was captured by sequencing in a study of esophageal squamous cell carcinoma under preoperative chemotherapy. On the study more broadly: Samples included peripheral blood T cells as well as tumor-infiltrating lymphocytes.

The study's findings and limits: After paclitaxel-nedaplatin, abundant clones were more likely to contract than amplify. After chemotherapy, TCR diversity rose significantly in peripheral T cells but not in tumor-infiltrating lymphocytes.

V was trimmed by 3 bases and J by 3 bases, leaving 14 bases between them. CDR3 size: 15 residues. Germline values: CDR1 LGHDT, CDR2 YNNKEL (reference sequence). One entry per CDR3 protein, called by TCRdb with MiXCR from the PCR reads. In the table there are some 30,000 distinct CDR3 sequences, under 55% of which are singletons. Time point denoted: before preoperative PTX-NDP chemotherapy. Patients received paclitaxel-nedaplatin as preoperative chemotherapy before surgery. This clonotype was observed once. Its antigen is unknown. The sample was collected from a patient given preoperative chemotherapy. This receptor was identified in a human donor with esophageal squamous cell carcinoma. The donor label of this sample is uncertain. The chain has TRBV3-1 and TRBJ2-5; D is unclear. The CDR3 here is CASSQGFSMEETQYF. CDR3 in DNA: TGTGCCAGCAGCCAGGGATTTTCGATGGAAGAGACCCAGTACTTC.